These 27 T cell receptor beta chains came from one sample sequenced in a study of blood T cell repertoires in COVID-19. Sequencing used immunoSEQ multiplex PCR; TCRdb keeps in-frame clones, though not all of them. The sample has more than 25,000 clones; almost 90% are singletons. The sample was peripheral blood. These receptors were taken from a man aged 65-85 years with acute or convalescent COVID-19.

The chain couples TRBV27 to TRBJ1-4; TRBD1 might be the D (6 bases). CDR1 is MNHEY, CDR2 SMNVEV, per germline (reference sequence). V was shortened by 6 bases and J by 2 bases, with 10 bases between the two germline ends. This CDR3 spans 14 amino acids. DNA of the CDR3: TGTGCCAGCAGGCAGGGGATGACTAATGAAAAACTGTTTTTT. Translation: CASRQGMTNEKLFF.

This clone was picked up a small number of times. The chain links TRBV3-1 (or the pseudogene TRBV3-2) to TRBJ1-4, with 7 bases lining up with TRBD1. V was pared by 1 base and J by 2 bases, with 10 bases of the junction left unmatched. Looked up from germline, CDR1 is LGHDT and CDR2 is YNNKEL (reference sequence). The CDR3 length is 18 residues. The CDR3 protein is CASSQGLQGIGTNEKLFF. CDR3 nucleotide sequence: TGTGCCAGCAGCCAAGGGCTACAGGGGATAGGGACTAATGAAAAACTGTTTTTT.

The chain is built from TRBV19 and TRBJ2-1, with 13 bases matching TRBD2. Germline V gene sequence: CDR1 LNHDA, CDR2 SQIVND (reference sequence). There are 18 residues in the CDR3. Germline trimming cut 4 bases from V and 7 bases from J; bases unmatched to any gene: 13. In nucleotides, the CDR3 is TGTGCCAGTAGTACCCGTCCTCGACTAGCGGGAGGAAAAAATGAGCAGTTCTTC. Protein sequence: CASSTRPRLAGGKNEQFF.

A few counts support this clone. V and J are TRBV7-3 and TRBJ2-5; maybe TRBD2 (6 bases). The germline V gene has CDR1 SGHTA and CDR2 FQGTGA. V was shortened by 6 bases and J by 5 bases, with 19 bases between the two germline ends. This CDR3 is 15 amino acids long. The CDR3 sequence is CASSPSPGAGETQYF. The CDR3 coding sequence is TGTGCCAGCAGTCCCTCCCCTGGGGCGGGGGAGACCCAGTACTTC.

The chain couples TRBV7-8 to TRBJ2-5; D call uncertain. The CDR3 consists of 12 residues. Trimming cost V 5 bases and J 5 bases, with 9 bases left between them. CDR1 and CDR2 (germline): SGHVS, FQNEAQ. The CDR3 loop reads CASSIGPETQYF. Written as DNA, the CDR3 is TGTGCCAGCAGCATTGGCCCGGAGACCCAGTACTTC.

CDR3 sequence reads: CATSRDTGEWDEKLFF. CDR3 DNA sequence: TGTGCCACCAGCAGAGATACGGGGGAGTGGGATGAAAAACTGTTTTTT. The genes are TRBV15 and TRBJ1-4; D perhaps matches TRBD1 (5 bases). CDR3 length: 16 residues. With 0 bases removed from V and 6 bases from J, the gap between germline ends came to 14 bases. In germline, CDR1 is LNHNV, CDR2 YYDKDF (reference sequence).

The CDR3 reads CASSLTGGGSTNEKLFF. As DNA, the CDR3 is TGTGCCAGCTCACTTACAGGGGGAGGATCGACTAATGAAAAACTGTTTTTT. The chain employs TRBV11-2 and TRBJ1-4, with 8 nucleotides matching TRBD1. The CDR3 consists of 17 residues. The V gene's germline CDR1 is SGHAT and CDR2 FQNNGV. Trimming cost V 8 bases and J 2 bases; bases outside gene matches: 13.

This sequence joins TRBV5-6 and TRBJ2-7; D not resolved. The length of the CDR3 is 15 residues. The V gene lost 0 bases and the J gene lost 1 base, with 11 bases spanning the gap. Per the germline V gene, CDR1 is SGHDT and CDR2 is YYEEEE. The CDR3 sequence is CASSLEAGRSYEQYF. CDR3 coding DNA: TGTGCCAGCAGCTTGGAGGCAGGCCGATCCTACGAGCAGTACTTC.

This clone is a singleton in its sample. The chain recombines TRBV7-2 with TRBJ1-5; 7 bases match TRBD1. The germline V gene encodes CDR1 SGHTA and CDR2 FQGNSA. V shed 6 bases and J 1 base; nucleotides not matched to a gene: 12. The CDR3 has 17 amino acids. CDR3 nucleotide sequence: TGTGCCAGCAGATCCGGACAGGCCCTTAGGAGCAATCAGCCCCAGCATTTT. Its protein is CASRSGQALRSNQPQHF.

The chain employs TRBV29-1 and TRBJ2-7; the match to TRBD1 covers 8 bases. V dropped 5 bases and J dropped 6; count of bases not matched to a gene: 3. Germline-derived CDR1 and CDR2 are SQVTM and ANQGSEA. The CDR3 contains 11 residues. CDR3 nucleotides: TGCAGCGTTCGCAGGGGGCGCGAGCAGTACTTC. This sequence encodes CSVRRGREQYF.

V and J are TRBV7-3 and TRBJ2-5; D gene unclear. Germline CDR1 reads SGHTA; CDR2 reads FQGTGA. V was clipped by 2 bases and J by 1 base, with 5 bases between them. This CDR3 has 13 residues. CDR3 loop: CASSLLSQETQYF. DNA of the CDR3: TGTGCCAGCAGCTTACTATCCCAAGAGACCCAGTACTTC.

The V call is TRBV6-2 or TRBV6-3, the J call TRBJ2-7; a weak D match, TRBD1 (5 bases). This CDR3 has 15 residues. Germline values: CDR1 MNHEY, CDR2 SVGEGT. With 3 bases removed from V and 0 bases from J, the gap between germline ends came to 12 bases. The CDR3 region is CASSYQGRGSYEQYF. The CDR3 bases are TGTGCCAGCAGTTATCAGGGCCGAGGCTCCTACGAGCAGTACTTC.

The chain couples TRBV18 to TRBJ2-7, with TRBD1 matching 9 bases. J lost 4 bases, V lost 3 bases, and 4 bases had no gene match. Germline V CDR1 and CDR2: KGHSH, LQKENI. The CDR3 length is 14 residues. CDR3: CASSPGTGPYEQYF. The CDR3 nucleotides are TGTGCCAGCTCACCCGGGACAGGGCCTTACGAGCAGTACTTC.

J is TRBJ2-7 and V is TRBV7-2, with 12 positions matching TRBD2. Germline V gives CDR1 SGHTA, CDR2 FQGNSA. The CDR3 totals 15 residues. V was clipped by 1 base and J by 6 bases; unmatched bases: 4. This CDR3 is CASSLGLAGVPEQYF. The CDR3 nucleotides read TGTGCCAGCAGCTTAGGACTAGCGGGAGTGCCCGAGCAGTACTTC.

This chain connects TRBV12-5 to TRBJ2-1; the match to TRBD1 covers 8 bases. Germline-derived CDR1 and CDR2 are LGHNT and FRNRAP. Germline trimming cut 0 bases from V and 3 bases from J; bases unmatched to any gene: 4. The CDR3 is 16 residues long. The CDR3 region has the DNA TGTGCTAGTGGTTTGGTATTAGGGACAGGCTACAATGAGCAGTTCTTC. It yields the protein CASGLVLGTGYNEQFF.

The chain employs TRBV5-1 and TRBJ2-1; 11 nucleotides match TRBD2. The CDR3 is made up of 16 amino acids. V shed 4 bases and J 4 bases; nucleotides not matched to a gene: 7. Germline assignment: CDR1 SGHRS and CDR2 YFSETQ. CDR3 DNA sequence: TGCGCCAGCAGCCCAAGACTAGCGGGACCGTACAATGAGCAGTTCTTC. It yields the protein CASSPRLAGPYNEQFF.

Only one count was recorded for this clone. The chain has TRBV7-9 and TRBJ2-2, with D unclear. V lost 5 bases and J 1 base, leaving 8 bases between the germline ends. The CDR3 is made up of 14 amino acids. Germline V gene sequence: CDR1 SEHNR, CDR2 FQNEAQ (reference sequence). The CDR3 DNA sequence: TGTGCCAGCAGCCAATCAGGGAACACCGGGGAGCTGTTTTTT. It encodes CASSQSGNTGELFF.

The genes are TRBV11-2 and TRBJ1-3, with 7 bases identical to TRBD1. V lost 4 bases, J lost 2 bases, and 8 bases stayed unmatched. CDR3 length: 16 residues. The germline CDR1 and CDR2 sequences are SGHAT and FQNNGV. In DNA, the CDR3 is TGTGCCAGCAGCTCTACAGGGGCCGAGGCTGGAAACACCATATATTTT. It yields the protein CASSSTGAEAGNTIYF.

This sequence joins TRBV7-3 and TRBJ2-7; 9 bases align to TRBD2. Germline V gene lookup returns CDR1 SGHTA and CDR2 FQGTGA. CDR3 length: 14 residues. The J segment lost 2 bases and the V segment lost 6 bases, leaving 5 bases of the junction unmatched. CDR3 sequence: CASSLAGVPYEQYF. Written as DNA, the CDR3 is TGTGCCAGCAGTTTAGCGGGAGTTCCCTACGAGCAGTACTTC.

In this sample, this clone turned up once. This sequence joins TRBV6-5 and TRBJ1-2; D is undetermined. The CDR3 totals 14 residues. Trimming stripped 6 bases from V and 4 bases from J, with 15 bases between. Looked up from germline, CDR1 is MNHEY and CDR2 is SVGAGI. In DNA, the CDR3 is TGTGCCAGCAGCTCCTTCGGGGATGGCTATGGCTACACCTTC. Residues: CASSSFGDGYGYTF.

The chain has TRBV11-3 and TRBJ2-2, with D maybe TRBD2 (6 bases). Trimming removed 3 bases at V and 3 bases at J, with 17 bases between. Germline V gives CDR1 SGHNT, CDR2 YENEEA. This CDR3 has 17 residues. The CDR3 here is CASSFGAGSIDTGELFF. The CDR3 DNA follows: TGTGCCAGCAGCTTTGGGGCGGGATCGATCGACACCGGGGAGCTGTTTTTT.

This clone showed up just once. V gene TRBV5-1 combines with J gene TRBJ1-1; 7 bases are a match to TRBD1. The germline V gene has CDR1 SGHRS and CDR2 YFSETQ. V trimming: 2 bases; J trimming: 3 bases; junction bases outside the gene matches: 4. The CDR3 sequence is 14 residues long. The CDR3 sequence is CASSFQGEDTEAFF. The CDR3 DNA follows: TGCGCCAGCAGCTTTCAGGGGGAGGACACTGAAGCTTTCTTT.

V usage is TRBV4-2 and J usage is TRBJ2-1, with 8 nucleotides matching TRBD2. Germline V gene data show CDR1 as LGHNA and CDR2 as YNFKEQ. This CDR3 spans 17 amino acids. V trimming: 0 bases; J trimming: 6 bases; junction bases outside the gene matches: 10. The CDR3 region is CASSQEAQREMGNEQFF. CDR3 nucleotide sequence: TGTGCCAGCAGCCAAGAAGCGCAGCGGGAGATGGGCAATGAGCAGTTCTTC.

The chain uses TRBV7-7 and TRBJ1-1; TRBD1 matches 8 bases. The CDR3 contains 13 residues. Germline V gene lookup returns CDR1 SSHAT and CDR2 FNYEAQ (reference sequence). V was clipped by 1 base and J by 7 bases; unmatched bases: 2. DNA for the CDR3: TGTGCCAGCAGCTTAGACAGGGGGAGTGAAGCTTTCTTT. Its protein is CASSLDRGSEAFF.

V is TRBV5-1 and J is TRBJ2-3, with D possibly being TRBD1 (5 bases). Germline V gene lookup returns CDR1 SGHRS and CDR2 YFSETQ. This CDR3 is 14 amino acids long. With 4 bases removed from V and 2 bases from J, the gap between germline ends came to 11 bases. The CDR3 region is CASSQGTPTDTQYF. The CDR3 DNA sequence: TGCGCCAGCAGCCAGGGAACCCCCACAGATACGCAGTATTTT.

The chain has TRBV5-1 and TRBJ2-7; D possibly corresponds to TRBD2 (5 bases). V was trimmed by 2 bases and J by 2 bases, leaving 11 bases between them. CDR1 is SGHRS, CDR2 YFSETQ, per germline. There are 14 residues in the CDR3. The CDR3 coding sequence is TGCGCCAGCAGCTTCACGAGCGGAACCTACGAGCAGTACTTC. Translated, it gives CASSFTSGTYEQYF.

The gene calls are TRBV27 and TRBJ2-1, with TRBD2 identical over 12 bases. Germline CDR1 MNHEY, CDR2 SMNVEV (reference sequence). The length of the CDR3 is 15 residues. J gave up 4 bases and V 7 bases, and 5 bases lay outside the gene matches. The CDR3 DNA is TGTGCCAGCACCAGGACTAGCGGGGCGTACAATGAGCAGTTCTTC. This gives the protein CASTRTSGAYNEQFF.